What follows is one T cell receptor beta chain and its context. It has no known antigen specificity. No base qualities exist here, and no much larger clone lies one base off it. The data originate from a study of T cells in Graves' hyperthyroidism and ophthalmopathy (dated by TCRdb to 2018 to 2020). A note on the overall study: Peripheral blood was sampled at the time of initial diagnosis, prior to any treatment. A discovery cohort of about a hundred patients, roughly 45 with Graves' ophthalmopathy and roughly 59 with stable Graves' hyperthyroidism, was used to find distinguishing TCR V-J signatures. Whether ophthalmopathy could be predicted prospectively was tested in an independent validation cohort made up of roughly 19 hyperthyroidism patients plus 17 patients who later progressed to ophthalmopathy. The 75 to 100 discovery patients were divided at random into training and test sets in a 7:3 ratio. In several Graves' hyperthyroidism patients, the study also compared T-cell repertoires from thyroid tissue with T-cell repertoires from blood. Once sampling was done, hyperthyroidism patients were given methimazole at a starting dose of 30 mg daily, whereas ophthalmopathy patients were given high-dose intravenous methylprednisolone. According to the paper, TCR Vbeta CDR3 sequencing was carried out on over 130 peripheral blood samples, which came from 40 to 45 ophthalmopathy, 80 or so hyperthyroidism and roughly 17 progressor patients.

Trimming accounts for 7 bases at V and 3 bases at J, while the number of junction bases matched to no gene is 6. Inclusive of the bounding cysteine and phenylalanine, the CDR3 is 15 residues long. The retained sequence is limited to the CDR3, 45 bases, with the frame set at the first base. CDR1 and CDR2, looked up from the germline V gene, are LGHNA and YSLEER. The TCR beta CDR3 regions were amplified from RNA transcripts. The first round of RT-PCR for the TCR CDR3 was performed with the HTBI primer set and the Qiagen OneStep RT-PCR kit. Libraries were constructed in a second round of multiplex PCR, after which size selection and purification were carried out. The libraries were sequenced on an Illumina HiSeq2000 using paired-end 100 bp reads. The study's processing was this. SOAPnuke was used to process the raw data, removing reads that contained adapters or uncalled bases, had a mean Phred below 15, or lacked an exact match to the constant primer or identifier. High-quality paired reads were merged with COPE v1.2.5, and unique nucleotide sequences were defined as clonotypes. MiTCR v1.1 was used to align clonotypes to the IMGT TRBV, TRBD and TRBJ reference segments. Analysis was restricted to V-J combinations with a frequency above 0.0001, which covered about 99% of repertoires. A TCS score was defined as the ratio of F50 (clonal expansion) to E x V (chaos), with BLOSUM62-based TCRdist applied between CDR3 peptides within each V-J. Welch's t-statistics and random forest reduced approximately 520 V-J features to 10 to 15, which were used in a naive Bayes classifier (R e1071). TCRdb passed the public sequencing reads through fastp at Q25 and MiXCR, retaining productive beta sequences. Under each unique CDR3 protein, matching rows form one entry showing the most common genes and DNA. For this entry, the V and J calls and clone size follow TCRdb and not the study's own pipeline. This sample has fewer than 700,000 distinct CDR3 sequences in its table, and more than 15% of those were observed once. The top ten clones comprise 17% of the sample.

General conclusions and limits of the study: During validation, the model predicted progression to ophthalmopathy a median of around six months ahead of onset, with almost 71% sensitivity and 72.22% specificity. No statistical method was used to fix the sample size in advance, and group allocation was not hidden from the investigators. In cross-validation, a model built on a 13 V-J signature told ophthalmopathy apart from stable hyperthyroidism with approximately 90% sensitivity and approximately 81% specificity, and in testing the same model reached 80%/75%. Blood samples also contained most of the expanded thyroid clonotypes (frequency above 0.001), which suggests that blood repertoires may reflect thyroid immune responses.

Ophthalmopathy patients had moderately to severely active disease, Clinical Activity Score of at least 3, NOSPECS grade of at least 4, and duration under 3 months. Patients with uncontrolled infections, other autoimmune diseases, pregnancy or lactation were excluded. Clinical symptoms, serum thyroxine and TRAb, thyroid ultrasound, and orbital computed tomography formed the basis for the diagnoses. PBMCs were isolated from 7.5 to 10 ml of fresh peripheral blood by Ficoll-Paque density gradient centrifugation. Trizol reagent was used to extract total RNA, and RNA quality was then checked on an Agilent 2100 Bioanalyzer.

Sequences were obtained from blood. This sequence originates from a woman aged 18-35 years with Graves' ophthalmopathy. The rearranged chain carries TRBV4-3 and TRBJ2-5; 12 central bases correspond to TRBD2. The encoded CDR3 is CASIQRTSGKETQYF. The DNA sequence is given as TGCGCCAGCATCCAGAGGACTAGCGGGAAAGAGACCCAGTACTTC.